The sample holds many counts of the clone carrying this TCR beta chain. The CDR3 length is 15 residues. V lost 1 base, J lost 6 bases, and 1 base stayed unmatched. This sample was included in a study of human T cells and chemical hapten exposure. Noted time point: healthy volunteer bleed at 2 weeks. From whole blood left unfractionated, total RNA was extracted. TCRdb redid the calling of the RACE reads with MiXCR, one entry per CDR3 protein. The sample has roughly 130,000 distinct CDR3 sequences; around 8.3% are singletons. Sequenced sample: whole blood. The chain carries TRBV12-3 or TRBV12-4 and TRBJ2-1; 12 bases map to TRBD2. The source is a male donor in good health. Some clones in this sample may be carry-over from other donors' samples. The CDR3 loop is CASSLGGLAGNEQFF. The CDR3 DNA reads as TGTGCCAGCAGTTTAGGGGGACTAGCGGGCAATGAGCAGTTCTTC.